One sample yielded the 16 T cell receptor beta chains listed below, sequenced in a study of shared clonotypes between healthy human individuals (dated by TCRdb to between 2020 and 2021). Libraries were constructed by the immunoSEQ multiplex PCR assay. What TCRdb holds here is the immuneACCESS table cut down to in-frame rearrangements. Part of the clones is not present; checked against another copy, under half of the missing clones reflect an unresolved V gene, and the others are unexplained. The sample table holds millions of clones, of which about 95% were seen once. The top ten clones comprise more than 0.1% of the sample. The sample consisted of naive CD4+ T cells sorted from blood. This sample's cell subset or site label indicates: CD45RA+ positively selected. These receptors were obtained from a young man in good health.

The V gene is TRBV30, the J gene TRBJ1-2, with unresolved D. Trimming left V 0 bases short and J 6 bases short, with 14 bases between. From germline, CDR1 is GTSNPN and CDR2 SVGIG (reference sequence). The CDR3 has 14 amino acids. DNA of the CDR3: TGTGCCTGGAGTGTACGTAACCTGGGGAATGGCTACACCTTC. It translates to CAWSVRNLGNGYTF.

The chain has TRBV27 and TRBJ1-1, with 12 bases identical to TRBD1. CDR1 is MNHEY, CDR2 SMNVEV, per germline (reference sequence). V was clipped by 5 bases and J by 5 bases; unmatched bases: 6. This CDR3 has 15 amino acids. CDR3 DNA: TGTGCCAGCAGTACCGGGGACAGGGGGCTTACTGAAGCTTTCTTT. Amino acids: CASSTGDRGLTEAFF.

The chain employs TRBV7-2 and TRBJ2-2; TRBD1 might be the D (6 bases). Germline-derived CDR1 and CDR2 are SGHTA and FQGNSA. V lost 2 bases and J lost 1, with 11 bases in between. The CDR3 contains 16 residues. The CDR3 loop is CASSLYRERNTGELFF. The CDR3 nucleotides read TGTGCCAGCAGCTTATACAGGGAACGGAACACCGGGGAGCTGTTTTTT. Together with reference TRBV7-2 and TRBJ2-2, the CDR3 gives the full variable domain: GAGVSQSPSNKVTEKGKDVELRCDPISGHTALYWYRQSLGQGLEFLIYFQGNSAPDKSGLPSDRFSAERTGGSVSTLTIQRTQQEDSAVYLCASSLYRERNTGELFFGEGSRLTVL.

The gene calls are TRBV30 and TRBJ2-3, with 12 bases aligning to TRBD1. Germline trimming cut 2 bases from V and 4 bases from J; bases unmatched to any gene: 7. CDR1 and CDR2 from the germline V gene are GTSNPN and SVGIG (reference sequence). The CDR3 is 16 residues long. In DNA form, the CDR3 reads TGTGCCTGGAGTCCAGGGGACAGGGGGCTTGCAGATACGCAGTATTTT. Translated: CAWSPGDRGLADTQYF.

This clone appeared a single time. The chain recombines TRBV28 with TRBJ1-3, with 7 bases aligning to TRBD1. The V and J ends lost 4 bases and 2 bases, in that order; junction bases with no gene match: 8. CDR1 is MDHEN and CDR2 is SYDVKM in the germline V gene. CDR3 length: 16 residues. CDR3 DNA sequence: TGTGCCAGCAGTTCGGACAGGAAGGTAGCTGGAAACACCATATATTTT. Encoded protein: CASSSDRKVAGNTIYF.

The CDR3 nucleotides are TGTGCCAGTAGTACCGCTAGCGGGGGGGTGTATGAGCAGTTCTTC. It encodes CASSTASGGVYEQFF. The chain carries TRBV19 and TRBJ2-1, with 12 nucleotides matching TRBD2. The CDR3 covers 15 residues. After removal of 4 bases from V and 8 bases from J, the junction contained 6 bases not matched to a gene. Germline-derived CDR1 and CDR2 are LNHDA and SQIVND (reference sequence).

The chain joins TRBV28 to TRBJ2-1, with a weak D call TRBD2 (7 bases). Trimming stripped 5 bases from V and 4 bases from J, with 12 bases between. The germline gives CDR1 MDHEN, CDR2 SYDVKM. The CDR3 extends over 14 amino acids. CDR3 loop: CASSGGAAYNEQFF. In DNA form, the CDR3 reads TGTGCCAGCAGTGGGGGGGCGGCATACAATGAGCAGTTCTTC. The variable domain in full, with the rest retrieved from reference TRBV28 and TRBJ2-1, is DVKVTQSSRYLVKRTGEKVFLECVQDMDHENMFWYRQDPGLGLRLIYFSYDVKMKEKGDIPEGYSVSREKKERFSLILESASTNQTSMYLCASSGGAAYNEQFFGPGTRLTVL.

CDR3 nucleotides: TGTGCCAGCAGTTTAGCACAGGCCTTTGAAGCTTTCTTT. Translating gives CASSLAQAFEAFF. V is TRBV28 and J is TRBJ1-1, with a possible D match to TRBD1 (5 bases). The CDR3 length is 13 residues. Trimming removed 2 bases from V and 7 bases from J, with 11 bases in between. CDR1 and CDR2 from the germline V gene are MDHEN and SYDVKM.

The chain links TRBV7-2 to TRBJ2-1; 10 bases map to TRBD2. The CDR3 consists of 16 residues. Germline V gene sequence: CDR1 SGHTA, CDR2 FQGNSA. Trimming at V came to 5 bases and at J to 2 bases, leaving 6 bases not matched to a gene. DNA of the CDR3: TGTGCCAGCAGCAAAAGCGGGGGGGCGACCTACAATGAGCAGTTCTTC. Amino acids: CASSKSGGATYNEQFF.

This chain connects TRBV10-2 to TRBJ1-6; D unclear. Germline CDR1 WSHSY, CDR2 SAAADI. Deletions cut 7 bases from V and 7 bases from J, with 17 bases between. The CDR3 spans 15 residues. As DNA, the CDR3 is TGCGCCAGCACCATCCGGACGGTTGCGAATTCACCCCTCCACTTT. It yields the protein CASTIRTVANSPLHF.

This sequence joins TRBV30 and TRBJ2-6, with unresolved D. The CDR3 contains 17 residues. Trimming stripped 6 bases from V and 1 base from J, with 19 bases between. Germline CDR1 reads GTSNPN; CDR2 reads SVGIG (reference sequence). CDR3 nucleotides: TGTGCCTGCCGTAGAGGTCCCAGTATGTCTGGGGCCAACGTCCTGACTTTC. Its protein is CACRRGPSMSGANVLTF.

The rearrangement uses TRBV6-1 and TRBJ2-7; TRBD2 agrees at 9 bases. The CDR3 is 14 amino acids. CDR1 MNHNS and CDR2 SASEGT come from the germline V gene. J gave up 4 bases and V 4 bases, and 5 bases lay outside the gene matches. CDR3 loop: CASSGWREGYEQYF. Here the CDR3 DNA reads TGTGCCAGCAGTGGATGGCGGGAGGGATACGAGCAGTACTTC.

The V gene is TRBV10-3, the J gene TRBJ2-7; 7 bases match TRBD1. This CDR3 comprises 16 residues. The J segment lost 2 bases and the V segment lost 2 bases, leaving 9 bases of the junction unmatched. Germline lookup yields CDR1 ENHRY and CDR2 SYGVKD. DNA of the CDR3: TGTGCCATCAGTGAGGGGATGTCAGGACAGGCCTACGAGCAGTACTTC. It specifies CAISEGMSGQAYEQYF.

The chain joins TRBV21-1 to TRBJ2-7; TRBD2 is taken as the D call from the table, unchecked against the DNA. TRBV21-1 counts as a pseudogene. The CDR3 contains 16 residues. Here the CDR3 DNA reads TGTGCCAGCAGCGGGCCGGGACTAGCGGGAGTTGGAGAGCAGTACTTC. Protein product: CASSGPGLAGVGEQYF.

Details on this clone: Other nucleotide sequences from this sample produce the same CDR3. The rearrangement links TRBV6-1 to TRBJ1-5; D is possibly TRBD1 (5 bases). This CDR3 has 14 residues. V was clipped by 2 bases and J by 2 bases, with 7 bases between them. The germline V gene has CDR1 MNHNS and CDR2 SASEGT. The CDR3 coding sequence is TGTGCCAGCAGTGAACAGGGAGGCAATCAGCCCCAGCATTTT. Translated, it gives CASSEQGGNQPQHF.

A word on this clone: The sample has other DNA sequences that encode this CDR3 too. The CDR3, as DNA: TGCGCCAGCAGCTTACACAATGAGCAGTTCTTC. Its translation: CASSLHNEQFF. This chain joins TRBV5-1 and TRBJ2-1, with D hard to call. Trimming stripped 2 bases from V and 5 bases from J, with 2 bases between. The CDR3 contains 11 residues. Looked up from germline, CDR1 is SGHRS and CDR2 is YFSETQ.